The 10 T cell receptor beta chains below all came from one sample that was sequenced in a study of CD8 T cells in ankylosing spondylitis. Findings of the study overall: Several highly homologous variants made up a TCR beta motif, and this motif appeared characteristic of ankylosing spondylitis blood.

No antigens are known for them. One entry per CDR3 protein, called by TCRdb with MiXCR from the 5' RACE reads. The table shows approximately 520,000 distinct CDR3 sequences, with approximately 5.3% occurring only once. The specimen sequenced was blood, either unsorted or a sorted T cell fraction (not recorded which). The source is a male donor with ankylosing spondylitis.

Ten or more counts support this clonotype. J is TRBJ2-7 and V is TRBV5-1; 8 bases fit TRBD1. V dropped 5 bases and J dropped 6; count of bases not matched to a gene: 13. Germline assignment: CDR1 SGHRS and CDR2 YFSETQ. The CDR3 runs 15 residues. CDR3 in DNA: TGCGCCAGCAGTTACGACAGGGGACTTAGGAGCGAGCAGTACTTC. The encoded protein is CASSYDRGLRSEQYF.

The sample holds a few counts of this clonotype. V gene TRBV10-3 combines with J gene TRBJ1-1; the D is unclear. The V gene's germline CDR1 is ENHRY and CDR2 SYGVKD. CDR3 length equals 17 residues. Trimming stripped 0 bases from V and 0 bases from J, with 14 bases between. The DNA for the CDR3 is TGTGCCATCAGTGAGTCGCCGGGGAGGGTGATGAACACTGAAGCTTTCTTT. Amino acid sequence: CAISESPGRVMNTEAFF.

This clonotype was observed at least ten times. CDR3: CALGGAETQYF. CDR3 bases: TGCGCCCTAGGGGGCGCCGAGACCCAGTACTTC. This sequence joins TRBV20-1 and TRBJ2-5, with 7 nucleotides matching TRBD1. From germline, CDR1 is DFQATT and CDR2 SNEGSKA (reference sequence). CDR3 length: 11 amino acids.

This clonotype occurred many times. This chain uses TRBV10-3 with TRBJ2-1; D uncertain. Trimming removed 2 bases from V and 4 bases from J, with 6 bases in between. CDR3 length equals 13 residues. Germline V gene sequence: CDR1 ENHRY, CDR2 SYGVKD. This chain's CDR3 is CAISEDPYNEQFF. The CDR3 coding sequence is TGTGCCATCAGTGAGGACCCTTACAATGAGCAGTTCTTC.

In this sample, this clonotype turned up many times. This sequence joins TRBV7-2 and TRBJ2-3; TRBD2 matches 8 bases. J was trimmed by 0 bases and V by 11 bases; bases with no gene match: 7. Germline CDR1 and CDR2: SGHTA and FQGNSA. There are 14 residues in the CDR3. CDR3 sequence (DNA): TGTGCCGCTCAAGCGGGGGCTAGCACAGATACGCAGTATTTT. Translation gives CAAQAGASTDTQYF.

This clonotype was recorded many times. This chain connects TRBV6-2 or TRBV6-3 to TRBJ1-1; D might be TRBD1 (5 bases). This CDR3 contains 15 residues. Germline loops: CDR1 MNHEY, CDR2 SVGEGT. Trimming removed 0 bases from V and 5 bases from J, with 13 bases in between. The DNA of the CDR3 is TGTGCCAGCAGTTACTCGCATCGGGGGGGGACTGAAGCTTTCTTT. Encoded protein: CASSYSHRGGTEAFF.

Points on this clonotype: A read error may explain this, as a much larger clone is one base away. The chain uses TRBV7-2 and TRBJ2-7; D possibly uses TRBD1 or TRBD2 (5 bases each). The ends were cut back, 4 bases at V and 1 base at J, with 14 bases in the middle. Germline loops: CDR1 SGHTA, CDR2 FQGNSA. The CDR3 loop spans 15 amino acids. The CDR3 region has the DNA TGTGCCAGCAGCTGGGGCGGGTCGAATTCCTACGAGCAGTACTTC. Its translation is CASSWGGSNSYEQYF.

The sample holds many counts of this clonotype. This chain links TRBV18 with TRBJ2-3, with TRBD1 matching over 8 bases. J gave up 0 bases and V 2 bases, and 1 base lay outside the gene matches. Germline V CDR1 and CDR2: KGHSH, LQKENI. The CDR3 sequence is 15 residues long. DNA of the CDR3: TGTGCCAGCTCACCAACAGGGGGAAGCACAGATACGCAGTATTTT. It translates to CASSPTGGSTDTQYF. Full variable domain (missing parts from reference TRBV18 and TRBJ2-3): NAGVMQNPRHLVRRRGQEARLRCSPMKGHSHVYWYRQLPEEGLKFMVYLQKENIIDESGMPKERFSAEFPKEGPSILRIQQVVRGDSAAYFCASSPTGGSTDTQYFGPGTRLTVL.

This clonotype was found many times. V gene TRBV11-1 combines with J gene TRBJ2-3, with 10 bases lining up with TRBD2. The CDR3 contains 19 residues. The ends lost 3 bases at V and 3 bases at J; junction bases unmatched: 15. Germline CDR1 SGHAT, CDR2 FQDESV (reference sequence). Here the CDR3 reads CASSFYSGRTRSRTDTQYF. DNA for the CDR3: TGTGCCAGCAGCTTTTATAGCGGGAGGACTCGTTCTCGAACAGATACGCAGTATTTT.

This clonotype was counted ten times or more. V and J are TRBV12-3 or TRBV12-4 and TRBJ2-7, with no clear D. The CDR3 extends over 13 amino acids. The germline V and J ends were trimmed by 5 bases and 3 bases, with 11 bases remaining between them. The CDR3 nucleotides read TGTGCCAGCAGTCTTCGACCACACTACGAGCAGTACTTC. Protein sequence: CASSLRPHYEQYF.